These 3 T cell receptor beta chains were sequenced from one sample in a study of shared clonotypes between healthy human individuals. The protocol was immunoSEQ multiplex PCR, while the TCRdb copy is restricted to in-frame clones and leaves out a portion. The data show over 850,000 clones, around 78% seen once. The sample consisted of memory CD4+ T cells from PBMCs. Described subset: CD45RA-negative fraction. Receptor source: a man aged 18 to 30 in good health. Some clones in this sample may be carry-over from other donors' samples.

With regard to this clone: Other DNA variants within this sample encode the same CDR3. The J gene is TRBJ1-2, the V gene TRBV7-2; D gene uncertain. CDR1 is SGHTA, CDR2 FQGNSA, per germline. CDR3 length: 14 residues. The V end was cut by 1 base, the J end by 3 bases, with 9 bases between. The CDR3 region is CASSLGGSDYGYTF. DNA for the CDR3: TGTGCCAGCAGCTTAGGAGGGTCCGACTATGGCTACACCTTC.

J is TRBJ1-4 and V is TRBV5-1; perhaps TRBD1 as D (6 bases). Germline CDR1 and CDR2: SGHRS and YFSETQ. The CDR3 totals 14 residues. V lost 4 bases to trimming and J lost 10 bases, with 17 bases between them. The CDR3 loop is CASSGTQGSGKLFF. The CDR3 bases are TGCGCCAGCAGCGGAACTCAGGGGAGCGGAAAACTGTTTTTT.

V is TRBV28 and J is TRBJ2-5; perhaps TRBD1 as D (6 bases). The CDR3 runs 13 residues. V gave up 6 bases and J gave up 5 bases, with 13 bases separating them. Germline V gene lookup returns CDR1 MDHEN and CDR2 SYDVKM. In DNA, the CDR3 is TGTGCCAGCAGGGAACAGGGCCAGGAGACCCAGTACTTC. Translated: CASREQGQETQYF.